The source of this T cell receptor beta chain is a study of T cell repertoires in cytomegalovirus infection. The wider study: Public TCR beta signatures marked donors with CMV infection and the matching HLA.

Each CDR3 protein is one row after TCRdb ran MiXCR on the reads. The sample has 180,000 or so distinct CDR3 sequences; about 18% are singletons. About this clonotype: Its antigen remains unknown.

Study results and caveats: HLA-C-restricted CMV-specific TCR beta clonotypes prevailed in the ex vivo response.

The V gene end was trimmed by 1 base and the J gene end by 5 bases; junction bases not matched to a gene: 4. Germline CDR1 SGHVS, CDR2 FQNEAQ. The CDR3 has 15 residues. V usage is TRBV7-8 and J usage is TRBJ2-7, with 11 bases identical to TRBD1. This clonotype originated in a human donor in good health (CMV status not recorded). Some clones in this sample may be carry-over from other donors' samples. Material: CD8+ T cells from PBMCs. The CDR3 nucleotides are TGTGCCAGCAGCTTAGGCGGACAGGGGGCCCACGAGCAGTACTTC. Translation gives CASSLGGQGAHEQYF.